This T cell receptor beta chain was observed in a study of patients and donors after allogeneic stem cell transplantation. Germline-derived CDR1 and CDR2 are LGHNT and FRNRAP. This CDR3 is built from 16 residues. Trimming took 1 base from V and 6 from J, leaving 15 bases between them. TCRdb used MiXCR to reprocess the RT-PCR reads, holding one entry per CDR3 protein. The data show roughly 880,000 distinct CDR3 sequences, 15% to 20% seen once. The chain recombines TRBV12-5 with TRBJ2-2, with a weak D call TRBD1 (5 bases). This clonotype originated in a human donor who was either an allogeneic HSCT recipient or a stem cell or donor lymphocyte infusion donor (not recorded which). It is not recorded whose cells these are; they may come from a transplant donor. The sample taken for sequencing was blood, either unsorted or a sorted T cell fraction (not recorded which). This chain's CDR3 is CASGLGKGRAPGELFF. CDR3 nucleotides: TGTGCTAGTGGTTTGGGAAAAGGCAGGGCGCCCGGGGAGCTGTTTTTT.